This T cell receptor beta chain comes out of a study of identical twins (dated by TCRdb to between 2015 and 2016). Background for the entire study: To test whether fetal clonotypes persist, the study used deep sequencing on TCR alpha and beta repertoires from monozygotic twins, unrelated adults of various ages, and cord blood. To rule out contamination, replicate twin experiments were performed at different times with different library preparation protocols. The paper's findings and limits, for the study overall: Because the same donors could not be followed over many years, conclusions were based on cross-sectional statistical analysis. Compared with coincidental sharing between unrelated individuals, out-of-frame TCR alpha sequences shared between twins had an excess of sequences with low generation probability. Recombination models systematically underestimated out-of-frame TCR alpha sharing in monozygotic twins but agreed with sharing between unrelated individuals. The excess sharing between twins in beta out-of-frame sequences was weaker because fewer shared sequences reduced the signal-to-noise ratio. Zero-insertion analyses could be partly confounded by invariant T cells such as MAIT and iNKT, though diverse VJ usage argued against such confounding for most clonotypes. Abundant cord blood beta clonotypes carried fewer insertions; young adult naive repertoires showed a weaker similar trend, while memory repertoires showed none.

This clonotype has a handful of counts. It lacks a known antigen. Per-nucleotide qualities are absent, and no much larger clonotype sits a single base away. Measured from the cysteine to the phenylalanine, the CDR3 is 15 residues long. Just CDR3 DNA is preserved here, 45 bases in frame from base 1. The trim is 8 bases for V and 0 bases for J, with a gap of 13 bases between the germline ends. For CDR1 and CDR2, the germline V gene lists SGHTA and FQGNSA. The library was built by means of 5' RACE. TCRdb lists the instrument as Illumina HiSeq 2000. Template switching introduced a universal primer binding site; the final cDNA contained a unique molecular identifier, enabling accurate counting of TCR cDNA molecules. Specific primers in the conserved constant-segment region were used to synthesize first-strand cDNA for the TCR alpha and beta chains. To control for contamination, every cDNA library carried two barcodes: a SMART-Mk sample barcode plus Illumina barcodes. TruSeq adapter sequences along with Illumina sample barcodes were introduced in two successive PCR steps. Sequencing of the TCR alpha and beta cDNA libraries was done on the Illumina HiSeq platform using custom primers. As for the original processing: Raw reads were processed with MiGEC to extract unique molecular identifiers, and MiXCR was used to determine CDR3 positions. For each individual, recombination models were inferred using an EM algorithm with the repgenHMM and IGoR tools. The tcR package in R was used for shared clonotype analysis, with sharing normalized by the product of cloneset sizes. To study raw recombination free of thymic and clonal selection effects, out-of-frame nonproductive sequences were analyzed. The public reads were quality trimmed at Q25 with fastp and then assembled into clones with MiXCR by TCRdb, keeping productive beta chains. Each CDR3 protein appears once, grouped with its most common genes and DNA. TCRdb, not the authors, supplied the V and J calls. The sample records 550,000 to 700,000 distinct CDR3 sequences, nearly 10% of which are singletons. The ten largest clones add up to under 3% of the sample.

Every donor was a healthy Caucasian. Three pairs of female monozygotic twins, all aged roughly 18 to 29 years, made up the twin cohort. The RNA used for TCR libraries was isolated from peripheral blood mononuclear cells. These data also featured in a second study, about yellow fever vaccine responses in identical twins. The second source states: The authors reported that the T cell response to vaccination in identical twins appeared partly convergent and partly personalized. The study precisely tracked vaccine-responding T cell clones in identical twins.

This clonotype originated in a woman under 30 in good health. The sequenced sample consisted of PBMCs. The chain is assembled from TRBV7-2 and TRBJ2-2, with TRBD1 as a weak D call on 6 bases. The CDR3 corresponds to CASGLKGANTGELFF. The DNA sequence follows: TGTGCCAGCGGATTAAAGGGGGCGAACACCGGGGAGCTGTTTTTT.